This T cell receptor (beta chain) was retrieved from a study of long-term antiretroviral therapy in people with HIV. Findings and limits, study-wide: CDR3 lengths in HIV samples spanned a narrower range than controls. Pre-ART expanded clones dominated the repertoire at every time point.

At the survey level, the v3.0 immunoSEQ assay was run. Using immunoSEQ multiplex PCR, the repertoire was profiled, and TCRdb retains in-frame clones only, with some absent. This table has fewer than 30,000 clones, just under 85% appearing once. Trimming shortened V by 1 base and J by 0 bases, and 10 bases separated the two germline ends. Germline V gives CDR1 SGHRS, CDR2 YFSETQ. The CDR3 length is 16 residues. Each participant with HIV received care in the United States. A word on this clone: No antigen is known for it.

The J gene is TRBJ2-2, the V gene TRBV5-1; possibly TRBD1 for D (5 bases). The origin of this receptor is a man aged 25 to 40 with HIV. The source was unsorted PBMCs, collected 0.7 years before starting antiretroviral therapy. The CDR3 reads CASSLTDSPNTGELFF. The CDR3 region has the DNA TGCGCCAGCAGCTTGACAGACAGCCCGAACACCGGGGAGCTGTTTTTT.